The 18 T cell receptor beta chains below were found in one sample sequenced in a study of cytomegalovirus exposure and HLA in healthy donors. PCR employed 60 Vbeta and 13 Jbeta primers. Method: immunoSEQ multiplex PCR; TCRdb's copy keeps in-frame clones and lacks some. Of about 140,000 clones in the sample, around 90% were seen once. Sequencing was carried out using PBMCs. The receptors were gathered from a woman between 40 and 55 years old in good health and CMV-seronegative.

The J gene is TRBJ2-6, the V gene TRBV4-1; 14 nucleotides match TRBD2. J gave up 1 base and V 4 bases, and 3 bases lay outside the gene matches. This CDR3 spans 18 amino acids. Germline-derived CDR1 and CDR2 are MGHRA and YSYEKL. CDR3 residues: CASSRTSGRRSGANVLTF. CDR3 DNA: TGCGCCAGCAGCCGGACTAGCGGGAGGCGGTCTGGGGCCAACGTCCTGACTTTC.

This chain joins TRBV10-1 and TRBJ2-1, with a tentative D call TRBD2 (5 bases). The V gene's germline CDR1 is WNHNN and CDR2 SYGVQD (reference sequence). The CDR3 is 14 residues long. Trimming took off 0 bases at V and 8 bases at J, with 11 bases between the two ends. The CDR3 coding sequence is TGCGCCAGCAGTGAGTCTCTGGAGGTCGATGAGCAGTTCTTC. This translates into CASSESLEVDEQFF.

V usage is TRBV2 and J usage is TRBJ1-5; D is unresolved. Germline V CDR1 and CDR2: SNHLY, FYNNEI. The CDR3 extends over 14 amino acids. V lost 1 base to trimming and J lost 2 bases, with 6 bases between them. The CDR3 region is CASSEGEGNQPQHF. The DNA of the CDR3 is TGTGCCAGCAGTGAAGGGGAGGGCAATCAGCCCCAGCATTTT.

This clone was seen a single time. This chain uses TRBV11-2 with TRBJ2-1; the match to TRBD2 covers 8 bases. V shed 7 bases, J shed 6 bases, and the junction held 11 bases outside the gene matches. This CDR3 is built from 15 residues. Looked up from germline, CDR1 is SGHAT and CDR2 is FQNNGV. CDR3 DNA: TGTGCCAGCAACACGGGGACTAGAGAATTCAATGAGCAGTTCTTC. Its protein product is CASNTGTREFNEQFF.

This chain links TRBV6-1 with TRBJ2-5, with unresolved D. The length of the CDR3 is 12 residues. With 7 bases removed from V and 0 bases from J, the gap between germline ends came to 6 bases. CDR1 is MNHNS, CDR2 SASEGT, per germline. The CDR3: CASTVDQETQYF. The CDR3 DNA sequence: TGTGCCAGCACCGTAGACCAAGAGACCCAGTACTTC.

The chain uses TRBV2 and TRBJ2-2, with 8 positions matching TRBD1. Trimming removed 10 bases from V and 9 bases from J; junction bases left unmatched: 13. The germline V gene has CDR1 SNHLY and CDR2 FYNNEI. CDR3 length: 14 amino acids. DNA for the CDR3: TGTGCCACCCGAACTCCGGACAGGGAAAGGGAGCTGTTTTTT. It yields the protein CATRTPDRERELFF.

On this clone itself: One end of the junction fails to match germline, which may point to a read error. The chain uses TRBV7-9 and TRBJ2-1, with D possibly being TRBD1 (6 bases). CDR3 size: 14 residues. Germline lookup yields CDR1 SEHNR and CDR2 FQNEAQ (reference sequence). The CDR3 spells CSSSPRGVVNEQFF. The DNA for the CDR3 is TGTTCCAGCAGCCCCAGGGGAGTAGTAAATGAGCAGTTCTTC.

The rearrangement joins TRBV6-5 to TRBJ1-2, with D perhaps TRBD1 (6 bases). The germline V gene has CDR1 MNHEY and CDR2 SVGAGI. V lost 6 bases and J 4 bases, leaving 18 bases between the germline ends. There are 15 residues in the CDR3. Here the CDR3 DNA reads TGTGCCAGCAGGCCCTACGACAGGCCTTCCTATGGCTACACCTTC. This gives the protein CASRPYDRPSYGYTF.

The rearrangement links TRBV28 to TRBJ2-7; the match to TRBD1 covers 9 bases. Trimming removed 9 bases from V and 3 bases from J; junction bases left unmatched: 9. Germline V lookup: CDR1 MDHEN, CDR2 SYDVKM. The CDR3 sequence is 14 residues long. CDR3 nucleotide sequence: TGTGCCAGTAAACTGCCGGGACAGGGCTACGAGCAGTACTTC. It is translated as CASKLPGQGYEQYF.

This clone appeared a few times. DNA of the CDR3: TGTGCCAGCAGCTTAGGGGCACTGGGGACTAGCGGATACAATGAGCAGTTCTTC. Encoded protein: CASSLGALGTSGYNEQFF. The chain is built from TRBV11-2 and TRBJ2-1; 11 positions agree with TRBD2. J gave up 4 bases and V 1 base, and 9 bases lay outside the gene matches. Germline V gene sequence: CDR1 SGHAT, CDR2 FQNNGV. This CDR3 has 18 amino acids. Drawing the rest from reference TRBV11-2 and TRBJ2-1, the complete variable domain is EAGVAQSPRYKIIEKRQSVAFWCNPISGHATLYWYQQILGQGPKLLIQFQNNGVVDDSQLPKDRFSAERLKGVDSTLKIQPAKLEDSAVYLCASSLGALGTSGYNEQFFGPGTRLTVL.

The DNA for the CDR3 is TGCGCCAGCAGCAGTGACAGGGTGGTCACTGAAGCTTTCTTT. Protein sequence: CASSSDRVVTEAFF. The J gene is TRBJ1-1, the V gene TRBV5-1; 7 bases fit TRBD1. V trimming: 4 bases; J trimming: 4 bases; junction bases outside the gene matches: 7. This CDR3 has 14 residues. The V gene's germline CDR1 is SGHRS and CDR2 YFSETQ.

Here the CDR3 reads CASSFYYRGHDNEQFF. In DNA, the CDR3 is TGTGCCAGCAGCTTCTACTACAGGGGGCACGACAATGAGCAGTTCTTC. The chain links TRBV7-9 to TRBJ2-1, with TRBD1 identical over 9 bases. Germline CDR1 SEHNR, CDR2 FQNEAQ (reference sequence). V was clipped by 3 bases and J by 5 bases; unmatched bases: 8. The CDR3 consists of 16 residues. The full variable domain, with the rest looked up from reference TRBV7-9 and TRBJ2-1, is DTGVSQNPRHKITKRGQNVTFRCDPISEHNRLYWYRQTLGQGPEFLTYFQNEAQLEKSRLLSDRFSAERPKGSFSTLEIQRTEQGDSAMYLCASSFYYRGHDNEQFFGPGTRLTVL.

V and J are TRBV7-9 and TRBJ2-7, with TRBD2 as a possible D gene (5 bases). Between the trimmed V and J ends, which lost 6 bases and 4 bases, there was a span of 13 bases. CDR1 and CDR2 from the germline V gene are SEHNR and FQNEAQ (reference sequence). The CDR3 length is 13 residues. In DNA form, the CDR3 reads TGTGCCAGCAGTCGAAGCGGAGGTTACGAGCAGTACTTC. Protein: CASSRSGGYEQYF. Looking up the rest from reference TRBV7-9 and TRBJ2-7 gives the full variable domain: DTGVSQNPRHKITKRGQNVTFRCDPISEHNRLYWYRQTLGQGPEFLTYFQNEAQLEKSRLLSDRFSAERPKGSFSTLEIQRTEQGDSAMYLCASSRSGGYEQYFGPGTRLTVT.

The V call is TRBV19, the J call TRBJ1-3; possibly TRBD1 for D (6 bases). The CDR3 contains 16 residues. From germline, CDR1 is LNHDA and CDR2 SQIVND (reference sequence). V lost 2 bases and J 7 bases, leaving 18 bases between the germline ends. CDR3: CASSISAGAQGNTIYF. CDR3 coding DNA: TGTGCCAGTAGTATAAGCGCCGGGGCCCAGGGGAACACCATATATTTT.

The J gene is TRBJ2-1, the V gene TRBV5-1; D ambiguous. The CDR3 spans 14 residues. V was pared by 1 base and J by 10 bases, with 15 bases between. Germline V gene data show CDR1 as SGHRS and CDR2 as YFSETQ. The CDR3 DNA is TGCGCCAGCAGCTTGATATATCCCGGTCGGGAGCAGTTCTTC. Translated, it gives CASSLIYPGREQFF.

The chain couples TRBV7-5 to TRBJ1-1; TRBD1 is taken as the D call from the table, unchecked against the DNA. TRBV7-5 is recorded as a pseudogene. The CDR3 sequence is 14 residues long. CDR3 protein: CVRSPGTGNTEAFF. The CDR3 nucleotides are TGTGTCAGAAGCCCAGGGACAGGGAACACTGAAGCTTTCTTT.

The chain has TRBV29-1 and TRBJ2-7; a weak D match, TRBD2 (5 bases). Germline CDR1 and CDR2: SQVTM and ANQGSEA. V was trimmed by 3 bases and J by 7 bases, leaving 13 bases between them. The CDR3 runs to 12 residues. The CDR3 DNA sequence: TGCAGCGTTGACCCCGGCCGAGGGGAGCAGTACTTC. Residues: CSVDPGRGEQYF.

The chain joins TRBV4-1 to TRBJ2-1; D might be TRBD2 (6 bases). The CDR3 has 19 amino acids. The V gene lost 1 base and the J gene lost 4 bases, with 23 bases spanning the gap. Germline V CDR1 and CDR2: MGHRA, YSYEKL. CDR3 loop: CASSQGRLRGASVYNEQFF. The CDR3 DNA sequence: TGCGCCAGCAGCCAAGGCCGCCTTCGTGGGGCTAGCGTTTACAATGAGCAGTTCTTC.